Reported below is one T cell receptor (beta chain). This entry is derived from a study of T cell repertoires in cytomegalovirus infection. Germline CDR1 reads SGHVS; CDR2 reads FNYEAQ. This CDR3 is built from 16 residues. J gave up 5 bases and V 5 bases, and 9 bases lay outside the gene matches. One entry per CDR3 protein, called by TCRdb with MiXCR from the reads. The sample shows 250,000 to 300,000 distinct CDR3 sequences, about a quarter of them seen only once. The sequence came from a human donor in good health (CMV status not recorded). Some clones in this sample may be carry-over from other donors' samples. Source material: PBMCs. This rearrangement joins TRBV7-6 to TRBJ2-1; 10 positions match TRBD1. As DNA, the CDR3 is TGTGCCAGCAGCCGAAACCCGGGACAGGGGAACAATGAGCAGTTCTTC. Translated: CASSRNPGQGNNEQFF.